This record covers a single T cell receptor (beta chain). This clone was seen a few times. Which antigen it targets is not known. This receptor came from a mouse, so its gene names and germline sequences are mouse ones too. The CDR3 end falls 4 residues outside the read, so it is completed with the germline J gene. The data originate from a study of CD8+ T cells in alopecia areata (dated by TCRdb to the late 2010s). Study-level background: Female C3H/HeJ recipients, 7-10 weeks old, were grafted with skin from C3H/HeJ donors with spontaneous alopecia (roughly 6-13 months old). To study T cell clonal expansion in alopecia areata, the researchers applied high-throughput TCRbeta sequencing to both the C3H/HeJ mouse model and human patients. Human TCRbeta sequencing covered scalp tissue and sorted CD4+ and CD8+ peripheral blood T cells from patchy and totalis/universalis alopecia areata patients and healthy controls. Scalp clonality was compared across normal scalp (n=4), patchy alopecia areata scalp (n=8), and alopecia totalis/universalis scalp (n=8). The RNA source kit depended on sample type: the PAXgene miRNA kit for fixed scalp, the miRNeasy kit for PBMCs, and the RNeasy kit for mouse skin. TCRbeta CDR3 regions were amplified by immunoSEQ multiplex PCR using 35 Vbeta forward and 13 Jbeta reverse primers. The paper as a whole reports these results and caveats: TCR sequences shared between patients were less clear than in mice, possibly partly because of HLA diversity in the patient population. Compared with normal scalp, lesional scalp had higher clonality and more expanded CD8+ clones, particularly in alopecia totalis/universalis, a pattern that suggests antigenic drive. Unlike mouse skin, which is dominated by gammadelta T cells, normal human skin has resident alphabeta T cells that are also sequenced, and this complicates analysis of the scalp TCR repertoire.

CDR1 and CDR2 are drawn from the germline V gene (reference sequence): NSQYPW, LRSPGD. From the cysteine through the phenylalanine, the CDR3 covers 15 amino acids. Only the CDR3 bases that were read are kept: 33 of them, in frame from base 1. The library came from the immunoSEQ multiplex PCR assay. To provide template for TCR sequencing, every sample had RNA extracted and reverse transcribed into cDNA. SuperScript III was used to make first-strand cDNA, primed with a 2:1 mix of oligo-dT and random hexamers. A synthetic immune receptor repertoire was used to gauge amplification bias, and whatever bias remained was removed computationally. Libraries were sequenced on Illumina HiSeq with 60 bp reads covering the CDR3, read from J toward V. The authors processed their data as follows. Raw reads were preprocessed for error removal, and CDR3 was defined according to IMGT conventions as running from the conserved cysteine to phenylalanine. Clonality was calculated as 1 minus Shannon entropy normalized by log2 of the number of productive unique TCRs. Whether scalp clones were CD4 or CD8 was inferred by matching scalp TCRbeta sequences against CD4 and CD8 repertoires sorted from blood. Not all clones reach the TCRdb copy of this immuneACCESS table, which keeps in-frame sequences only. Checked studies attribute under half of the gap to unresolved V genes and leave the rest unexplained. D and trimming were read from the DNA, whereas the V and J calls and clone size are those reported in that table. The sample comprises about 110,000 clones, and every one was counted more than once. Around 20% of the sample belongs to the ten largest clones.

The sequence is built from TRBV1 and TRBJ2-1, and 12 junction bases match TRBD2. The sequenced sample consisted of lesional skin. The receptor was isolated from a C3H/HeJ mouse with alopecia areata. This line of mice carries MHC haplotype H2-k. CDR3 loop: CTCRQTGGARAEQFF. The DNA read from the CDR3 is TGCACCTGCAGACAGACTGGGGGGGCGAGGGCT.